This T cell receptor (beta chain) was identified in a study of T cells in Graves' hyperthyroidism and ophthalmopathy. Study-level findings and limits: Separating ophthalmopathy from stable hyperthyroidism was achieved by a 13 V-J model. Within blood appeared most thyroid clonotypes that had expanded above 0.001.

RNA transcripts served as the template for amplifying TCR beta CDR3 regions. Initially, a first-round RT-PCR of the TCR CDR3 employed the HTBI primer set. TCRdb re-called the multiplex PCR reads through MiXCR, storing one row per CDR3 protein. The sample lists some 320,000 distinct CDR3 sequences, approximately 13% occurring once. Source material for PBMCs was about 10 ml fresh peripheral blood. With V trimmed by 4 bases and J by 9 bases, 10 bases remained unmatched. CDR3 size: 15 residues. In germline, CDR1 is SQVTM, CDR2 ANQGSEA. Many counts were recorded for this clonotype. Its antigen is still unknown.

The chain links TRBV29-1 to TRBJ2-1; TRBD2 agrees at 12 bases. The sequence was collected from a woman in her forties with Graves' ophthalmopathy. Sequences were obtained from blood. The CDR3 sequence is CSVAFLAGGPSEQFF. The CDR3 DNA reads TGCAGCGTTGCTTTTCTAGCGGGGGGGCCTAGTGAGCAGTTCTTC.